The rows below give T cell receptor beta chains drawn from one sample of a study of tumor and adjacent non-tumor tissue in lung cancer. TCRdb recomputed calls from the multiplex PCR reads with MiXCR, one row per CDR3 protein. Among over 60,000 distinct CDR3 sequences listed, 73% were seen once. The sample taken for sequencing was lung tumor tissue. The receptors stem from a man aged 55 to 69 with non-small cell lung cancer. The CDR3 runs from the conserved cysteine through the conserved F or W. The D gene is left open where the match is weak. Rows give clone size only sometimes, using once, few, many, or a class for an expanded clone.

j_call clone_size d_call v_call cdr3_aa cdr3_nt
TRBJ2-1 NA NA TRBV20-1 CSASSFREPTYNEQFF TGCAGTGCTAGTTCTTTCCGAGAGCCCACTTACAATGAGCAGTTCTTC
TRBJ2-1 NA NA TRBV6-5 CVSSHSGVSVNEQFF TGTGTCAGCAGTCACTCGGGCGTCTCAGTCAATGAGCAGTTCTTC
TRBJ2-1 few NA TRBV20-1 CSASGVADNERFF TGCAGTGCTAGTGGGGTGGCCGACAACGAGCGGTTCTTC
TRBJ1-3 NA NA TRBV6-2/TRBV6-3 CASGSETDASF TGTGCCAGCGGCTCAGAGACAGATGCTTCTTTT
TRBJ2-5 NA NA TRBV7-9 CVSSYRDKEETQNF TGTGTCAGCAGCTACAGGGACAAGGAGGAGACCCAGAACTTC
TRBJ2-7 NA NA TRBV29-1 CSIEVPYERYF TGCAGCATTGAGGTCCCCTACGAGCGGTACTTC
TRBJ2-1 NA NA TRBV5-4 CACSWRDWGNAQFF TGCGCCTGCAGCTGGCGGGACTGGGGGAATGCGCAGTTCTTC
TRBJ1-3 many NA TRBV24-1 CATSGPKPEGSGNTIYF TGTGCCACCTCGGGCCCAAAGCCCGAGGGGTCTGGAAACACCATATATTTT
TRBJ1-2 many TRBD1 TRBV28 CASSRTGLYGYTF TGTGCCAGCAGTCGGACAGGTCTTTATGGCTACACCTTC
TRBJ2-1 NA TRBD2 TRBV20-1 CSAMVSGSGYNEHFF TGCAGTGCTATGGTTAGCGGGAGCGGCTACAATGAGCACTTCTTC
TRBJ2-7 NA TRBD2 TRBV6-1 CASRGLARSYEQNF TGTGCCAGCAGGGGACTAGCTCGCTCCTACGAGCAGAACTTC
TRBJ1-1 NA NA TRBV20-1 CRAPSGGSEAFF TGCCGTGCCCCCTCTGGTGGGTCTGAAGCTTTCTTT
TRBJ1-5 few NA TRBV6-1 CASTVEQNQSQHF TGTGCCAGCACTGTAGAGCAGAATCAGTCCCAGCATTTT
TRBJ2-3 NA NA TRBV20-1 CSARTFDLTTDTQYF TGCAGTGCTAGAACTTTCGACCTGACCACAGATACGCAGTATTTT
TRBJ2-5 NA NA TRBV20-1 CSVPGDTQETQYF TGCAGTGTCCCCGGAGATACGCAAGAGACCCAGTACTTC
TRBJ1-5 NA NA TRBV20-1 CSMSSGTGHQPQLF TGCAGTATGTCCTCCGGAACAGGCCATCAGCCCCAGCTTTTT
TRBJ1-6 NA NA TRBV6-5 CASSYGGAHSPLNF TGTGCCAGCAGTTACGGGGGGGCGCATTCACCCCTCAACTTT
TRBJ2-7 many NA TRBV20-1 CSARAGTKTYEQYF TGCAGTGCTCGAGCCGGGACAAAGACGTACGAGCAGTACTTC
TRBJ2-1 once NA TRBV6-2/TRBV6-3 CASSYDRPDKLYDEQFF TGTGCCAGCAGTTACGACCGGCCTGATAAATTATACGATGAGCAGTTCTTC
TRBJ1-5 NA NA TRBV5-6 CASSLGGFSCYQSQHF TGTGCCAGCAGCTTGGGAGGCTTTTCGTGTTATCAGTCCCAGCATTTT
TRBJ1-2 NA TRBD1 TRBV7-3 CDSSPGTGDGYTF TGTGACAGCAGCCCCGGGACAGGGGATGGCTACACCTTC
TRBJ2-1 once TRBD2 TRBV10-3 CDIGTSGRQEQFF TGTGACATCGGGACTAGCGGGAGACAAGAGCAGTTCTTC
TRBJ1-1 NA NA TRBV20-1 CSATNPGAGTEAFF TGCAGTGCTACAAATCCGGGGGCAGGTACTGAAGCTTTCTTT
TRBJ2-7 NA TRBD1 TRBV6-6 CSSTSPGQVSYEQYF TGCTCCAGCACTTCACCGGGACAGGTCTCCTACGAGCAGTACTTC
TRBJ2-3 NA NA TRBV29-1 CSVTSNGNQPQYF TGCAGCGTTACCAGTAATGGCAATCAGCCCCAGTATTTT
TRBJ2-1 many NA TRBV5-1 CASSPGASNNEQFF TGCGCCAGCAGCCCCGGCGCGAGCAACAATGAGCAGTTCTTC
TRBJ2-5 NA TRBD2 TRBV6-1 CDSRRSGLAGETQYF TGTGACAGCAGACGCTCGGGACTAGCGGGAGAGACCCAGTACTTT
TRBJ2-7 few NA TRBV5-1 CASSLDWGSEQYF TGCGCCAGCAGCTTGGACTGGGGCTCCGAGCAGTACTTC
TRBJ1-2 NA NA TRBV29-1 CSSWEMGQTF TGCAGCTCTTGGGAAATGGGACAAACCTTC
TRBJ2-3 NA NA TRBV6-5 CTSRPGVSIDTQYF TGTACCAGCCGCCCGGGGGTTAGCATTGATACGCAGTATTTT
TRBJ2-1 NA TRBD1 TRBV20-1 CTAKDPGQGGGEQFF TGCACTGCTAAAGATCCGGGACAGGGGGGCGGTGAGCAGTTCTTC
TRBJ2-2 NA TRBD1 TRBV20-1 CSANRGQEISGELFF TGCAGTGCTAACAGAGGACAGGAAATAAGTGGGGAGTTGTTTTTT
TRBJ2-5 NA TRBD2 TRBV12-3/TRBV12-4 CASSLLTRRGLGNATQYF TGCGCCAGCAGTTTACTTACCCGCCGGGGACTAGGGAACGCGACCCAGTACTTC
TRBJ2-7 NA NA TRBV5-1 CASSYGDSDLPYGQYF TGCGCCAGCAGCTACGGCGACAGTGACCTCCCCTACGGACAGTACTTC
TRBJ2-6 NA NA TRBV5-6 CACSGQRDSGANVLTF TGTGCCTGCAGCGGACAGCGAGACTCTGGGGCCAACGTTCTGACTTTC
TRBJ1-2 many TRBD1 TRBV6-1 CASSEDRGGYGNTF TGTGCCAGCAGTGAAGACAGGGGAGGATATGGCAACACCTTC
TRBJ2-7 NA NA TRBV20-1 CSATLQDYGQYF TGCAGTGCTACCCTACAGGACTACGGGCAGTACTTC
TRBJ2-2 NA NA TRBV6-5 CASTSRGTPKAGELVF TGTGCCAGCACCAGCCGGGGGACGCCGAAAGCCGGGGAACTGGTTTTT
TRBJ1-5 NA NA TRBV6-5 CASNNSGGNQPQHF TGTGCCAGCAATAATTCGGGGGGTAATCAGCCCCAGCATTTT
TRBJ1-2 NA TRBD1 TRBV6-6 CGSSLIRDSYGYTF TGTGGCAGCAGTCTTATCCGGGACAGCTATGGCTATACCTTC
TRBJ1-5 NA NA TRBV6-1 CASSEGEATNKPRHF TGTGCCAGCAGTGAAGGGGAGGCGACCAATAAGCCCCGGCATTTT
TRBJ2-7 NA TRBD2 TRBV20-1 CSALGGISSSYKQYF TGCAGTGCTCTCGGGGGGATATCGAGCTCCTACAAGCAGTACTTC
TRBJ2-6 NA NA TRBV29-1 CSVGLGEEANVLTF TGCAGCGTTGGTTTGGGGGAAGAGGCCAACGTCCTGACTTTC
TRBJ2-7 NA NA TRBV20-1 CSARDLRSRDYEQYF TGCAGTGCTAGAGACCTCCGGTCAAGGGATTACGAGCAGTACTTC
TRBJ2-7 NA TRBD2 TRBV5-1 CASSLAGVSNEQYF TGCGCCAGCAGCTTAGCGGGAGTGTCCAACGAGCAGTACTTC
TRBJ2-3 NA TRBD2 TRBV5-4 CASSAIEREAGDTEYF TGTGCCAGCAGCGCTATCGAGCGGGAGGCGGGAGATACGGAGTATTTT
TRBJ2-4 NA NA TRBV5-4 CASSLAGTRGIQYF TGTGCGAGCAGCTTGGCCGGGACAAGGGGCATTCAGTACTTC
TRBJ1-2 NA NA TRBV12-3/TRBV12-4 CASSFGNGYGYIF TGTGCCAGCAGTTTTGGGAACGGTTATGGCTACATCTTC
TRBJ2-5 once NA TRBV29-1 CSIRTSSMETQYF TGCAGCATTAGGACCTCAAGCATGGAGACACAGTACTTC
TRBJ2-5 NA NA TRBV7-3 CTSSLSLARTQYF TGTACCAGCAGCTTATCCTTGGCGAGGACCCAGTACTTC
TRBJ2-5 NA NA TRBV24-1 CVTSEASGSLQETQYF TGTGTCACCAGTGAAGCTAGTGGGAGCCTCCAAGAGACCCAGTACTTC
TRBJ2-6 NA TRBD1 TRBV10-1 CASSTGQSCGANVLTF TGTGCCAGCAGTACGGGACAGTCATGTGGGGCCAACGTCCTGACTTTC
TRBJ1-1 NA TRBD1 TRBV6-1 CASSSGTGNTEAFF TGTGCCAGCAGTTCCGGGACAGGAAACACTGAAGCTTTCTTT
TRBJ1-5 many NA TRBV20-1 CSARELSVLPSFSQHF TGCAGTGCTAGAGAGTTGTCCGTACTCCCATCCTTTAGCCAGCATTTT